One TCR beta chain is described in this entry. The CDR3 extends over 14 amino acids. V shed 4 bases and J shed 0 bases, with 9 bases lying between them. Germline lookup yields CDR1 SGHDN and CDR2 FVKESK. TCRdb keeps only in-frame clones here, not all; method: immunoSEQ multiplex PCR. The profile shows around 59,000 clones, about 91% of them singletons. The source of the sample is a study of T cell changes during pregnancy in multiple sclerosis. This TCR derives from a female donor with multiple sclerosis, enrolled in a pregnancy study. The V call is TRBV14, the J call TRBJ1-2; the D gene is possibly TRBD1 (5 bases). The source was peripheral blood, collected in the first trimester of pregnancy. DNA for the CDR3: TGTGCCAGCAGCCCCCGGGGGGCTAACTATGGCTACACCTTC. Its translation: CASSPRGANYGYTF.